This TCR beta chain was recovered during a study of post-analysis software for immune sequencing data. This CDR3 region has 15 residues. CDR1 is SGHAT, CDR2 FQNNGV, per germline. The V gene end was trimmed by 4 bases and the J gene end by 6 bases; junction bases not matched to a gene: 8. Study-wide findings and caveats: Patients used a handful of TRBV segments, including TRBV5-6, TRBV5-1 and TRBV20-1, more often than controls.

The TCR beta cDNA libraries contained unique molecular identifiers. TCRdb passed the PCR reads through MiXCR, listing each CDR3 protein once. The sample lists 430,000 or so distinct CDR3 sequences, approximately 38% occurring once. In regard to this clonotype: Its antigen is unknown.

The sequencing input was blood. This sequence was found in a girl aged 2 to 10 with multiple sclerosis. The chain uses TRBV11-2 and TRBJ2-1; TRBD2 matches 8 bases. CDR3 amino acids: CASSSGLAPSNEQFF. DNA for the CDR3: TGTGCCAGCAGCTCCGGACTAGCCCCGTCCAATGAGCAGTTCTTC.